A single sample gave rise to the 27 T cell receptor beta chains below, sequenced in a study of T cell responses to AZD1222 COVID-19 vaccine. Measured with immunoSEQ multiplex PCR; TCRdb has only the in-frame clones, and not every one. The table lists approximately 89,000 clones, about 89% of them singletons. The source material was peripheral blood, sampled on day 0 of MenACWY control vaccination. These receptor sequences come from an adult in good health.

The rearrangement links TRBV24-1 to TRBJ1-5, with D tentatively TRBD1 (6 bases). The germline V gene has CDR1 KGHDR and CDR2 SFDVKD. The CDR3 runs 16 residues. The V and J ends lost 3 bases and 4 bases respectively, with 15 bases between them. The CDR3, as DNA: TGTGCCACCAGTGATGCCGGGACATCCTCGAATCAGCCCCAGCATTTT. Protein sequence: CATSDAGTSSNQPQHF.

The chain combines TRBV5-1 with TRBJ2-5; D could derive from TRBD1 or TRBD2 (6 bases each). The germline CDR1 and CDR2 sequences are SGHRS and YFSETQ. This CDR3 comprises 18 residues. Trimming removed 1 base from V and 1 base from J, with 20 bases in between. CDR3 coding DNA: TGCGCCAGCAGCTTGTATCCAGGGGCCGCGGGGATCCAAGAGACCCAGTACTTC. Its protein is CASSLYPGAAGIQETQYF.

The rearrangement joins TRBV10-3 to TRBJ2-7, with D unresolved. The CDR3 is 11 residues long. From germline, CDR1 is ENHRY and CDR2 SYGVKD. V gave up 6 bases and J gave up 3 bases, with 6 bases separating them. The CDR3: CAISLGYEQYF. CDR3 DNA: TGTGCCATCAGCTTGGGCTACGAGCAGTACTTC.

The rearrangement uses TRBV9 and TRBJ1-2; 7 positions agree with TRBD1. The CDR3 has 13 residues. CDR1 and CDR2 (germline): SGDLS, YYNGEE. After removal of 3 bases from V and 4 bases from J, the junction contained 3 bases not matched to a gene. CDR3 residues: CASSGGQAYGYTF. For the CDR3, the DNA is TGTGCCAGCAGCGGCGGACAGGCCTATGGCTACACCTTC.

This clone was seen a single time. V usage is TRBV19 and J usage is TRBJ2-5; D not certain. The CDR3 has 12 amino acids. Trimming pared 6 bases from V and 4 bases from J, leaving 9 bases between. Germline V gene data show CDR1 as LNHDA and CDR2 as SQIVND (reference sequence). CDR3 in amino acids: CASRTPGETQYF. In DNA form, the CDR3 reads TGTGCCAGTAGGACTCCGGGAGAGACCCAGTACTTC.

Concerning this clone: Relative to the germline gene, one junction end is altered; a read error may explain this. The chain uses TRBV12-3 or TRBV12-4 and TRBJ1-3; 7 nucleotides agree with TRBD1. This CDR3 has 11 amino acids. The CDR3 DNA is TGTGCCAGCACCGGCCCCCGGACAGGCGATTTT. It is translated as CASTGPRTGDF.

The chain employs TRBV6-5 and TRBJ1-2; 7 bases fit TRBD1. The CDR3 totals 15 residues. V shed 6 bases, J shed 4 bases, and the junction held 11 bases outside the gene matches. Germline lookup yields CDR1 MNHEY and CDR2 SVGAGI. In DNA form, the CDR3 reads TGTGCCAGCAGCAGCAACGGGGACAGCCTCTATGGCTACACCTTC. It yields the protein CASSSNGDSLYGYTF.

Of note for this clone: One end of the junction fails to match germline, which may point to a read error. Other DNA sequences in the sample encode the same CDR3. The chain uses TRBV28 and TRBJ1-3; no clear D. CDR1 is MDHEN, CDR2 SYDVKM, per germline. The CDR3 consists of 12 residues. In DNA form, the CDR3 reads TGTGCTAGCAGTTTTCAGAGAAACACCATATATTTT. Protein sequence: CASSFQRNTIYF.

This clone was counted once. The V and J genes are TRBV3-1 (or the pseudogene TRBV3-2) and TRBJ1-1; weak D call: TRBD1 (5 bases). The germline V gene encodes CDR1 LGHDT and CDR2 YNNKEL (reference sequence). The CDR3 contains 15 residues. V was clipped by 2 bases and J by 3 bases, with 13 bases between them. The CDR3: CASSQYGAGYTEAFF. CDR3 bases: TGTGCCAGCAGCCAATACGGGGCAGGGTACACTGAAGCTTTCTTT.

The rearrangement joins TRBV28 to TRBJ2-2; 9 bases line up with TRBD2. CDR1 is MDHEN and CDR2 is SYDVKM in the germline V gene. This CDR3 spans 13 amino acids. J was trimmed by 7 bases and V by 4 bases; bases with no gene match: 1. CDR3 protein: CASSSSGIGELFF. The CDR3 coding sequence is TGTGCCAGCAGTTCTAGCGGGATCGGGGAGCTGTTTTTT. Looking up the rest from reference TRBV28 and TRBJ2-2 gives the full variable domain: DVKVTQSSRYLVKRTGEKVFLECVQDMDHENMFWYRQDPGLGLRLIYFSYDVKMKEKGDIPEGYSVSREKKERFSLILESASTNQTSMYLCASSSSGIGELFFGEGSRLTVL.

This chain connects TRBV11-3 to TRBJ1-1, with D hard to call. Looked up from germline, CDR1 is SGHNT and CDR2 is YENEEA. The CDR3 sequence is 13 residues long. V lost 1 base to trimming and J lost 1 base, with 4 bases between them. CDR3 region: CASSLAPNTEAFF. Here the CDR3 DNA reads TGTGCCAGCAGCTTAGCCCCGAACACTGAAGCTTTCTTT.

The J gene is TRBJ2-2, the V gene TRBV7-2; D is possibly TRBD2 (6 bases). The CDR3 spans 15 residues. Germline lookup yields CDR1 SGHTA and CDR2 FQGNSA. V was shortened by 5 bases and J by 4 bases, with 14 bases between the two germline ends. The CDR3 nucleotides read TGTGCCAGCAGCCCGAGACTAGTAAGCACCGGGGAGCTGTTTTTT. Its translation: CASSPRLVSTGELFF.

This chain joins TRBV9 and TRBJ2-1; 11 bases map to TRBD2. The germline V gene encodes CDR1 SGDLS and CDR2 YYNGEE. V shed 0 bases, J shed 5 bases, and the junction held 4 bases outside the gene matches. This CDR3 has 16 amino acids. DNA for the CDR3: TGTGCCAGCAGCGTAGCTAGCGGGAGGACAGACAATGAGCAGTTCTTC. Translating it yields CASSVASGRTDNEQFF.

The V gene is TRBV11-2, the J gene TRBJ1-3; 7 bases line up with TRBD1. The CDR3 sequence is 18 residues long. Germline V CDR1 and CDR2: SGHAT, FQNNGV. With 5 bases clipped from V and 0 bases from J, the junction kept 13 bases outside the gene matches. The CDR3 DNA reads as TGTGCCAGCAGCCTACTGGGTCAGGGGGTACGCTCTGGAAACACCATATATTTT. Translated, it gives CASSLLGQGVRSGNTIYF.

V usage is TRBV5-1 and J usage is TRBJ2-1; perhaps TRBD2 as D (6 bases). Looked up from germline, CDR1 is SGHRS and CDR2 is YFSETQ. The CDR3 contains 15 residues. V was pared by 0 bases and J by 5 bases, with 12 bases between. The CDR3 sequence: CASSLVAGQDNEQFF. For the CDR3, the DNA is TGCGCCAGCAGCTTGGTGGCGGGGCAGGACAATGAGCAGTTCTTC.

This clone was seen once. The gene calls are TRBV5-5 and TRBJ2-7; D might be TRBD2 (5 bases). The CDR3 spans 16 residues. The germline V and J ends were trimmed by 1 base and 3 bases, with 17 bases remaining between them. CDR1 is SGHKS, CDR2 YYEKEE, per germline (reference sequence). CDR3 in amino acids: CASSLKQLGPDYEQYF. The CDR3 DNA sequence: TGTGCCAGCAGCTTGAAACAACTAGGTCCCGACTACGAGCAGTACTTC.

The chain is built from TRBV28 and TRBJ2-3, with D perhaps TRBD2 (6 bases). The CDR3 is 14 amino acids. Trimming removed 10 bases from V and 0 bases from J, with 14 bases in between. The germline CDR1 and CDR2 sequences are MDHEN and SYDVKM. This CDR3 is CATQLAPSTDTQYF. CDR3 coding DNA: TGTGCCACCCAACTAGCACCTAGCACAGATACGCAGTATTTT.

The chain has TRBV28 and TRBJ2-1, with D perhaps TRBD2 (5 bases). There are 18 residues in the CDR3. Germline loops: CDR1 MDHEN, CDR2 SYDVKM. Between the trimmed V and J ends, which lost 2 bases and 7 bases, there was a span of 24 bases. CDR3 sequence reads: CASSLRGSARRRGNEQFF. The DNA for the CDR3 is TGTGCCAGCAGTTTAAGAGGTTCGGCCAGGAGAAGAGGGAATGAGCAGTTCTTC.

This sequence joins TRBV27 and TRBJ2-7, with 9 nucleotides matching TRBD1. This CDR3 has 15 residues. V trimming: 4 bases; J trimming: 4 bases; junction bases outside the gene matches: 8. From germline, CDR1 is MNHEY and CDR2 SMNVEV (reference sequence). CDR3 in amino acids: CASSSAGTGWYEQYF. CDR3 nucleotides: TGTGCCAGCAGTTCAGCCGGGACAGGGTGGTACGAGCAGTACTTC.

This chain uses TRBV11-1 with TRBJ1-6; TRBD1 is a possible D gene (5 bases). CDR1 SGHAT and CDR2 FQDESV come from the germline V gene (reference sequence). V gave up 1 base and J gave up 7 bases, with 14 bases separating them. The CDR3 has 16 residues. CDR3 sequence reads: CASSLVGQGGNSPLHF. CDR3 bases: TGTGCCAGCAGCTTAGTTGGCCAGGGCGGCAATTCACCCCTCCACTTT. The variable domain in full, with the rest retrieved from reference TRBV11-1 and TRBJ1-6, is EAEVAQSPRYKITEKSQAVAFWCDPISGHATLYWYRQILGQGPELLVQFQDESVVDDSQLPKDRFSAERLKGVDSTLKIQPAELGDSAMYLCASSLVGQGGNSPLHFGNGTRLTVT.

CDR3 DNA sequence: TGCGCCAGCATAACAGTTACGGGCTACACCTTC. It specifies CASITVTGYTF. The chain recombines TRBV10-1 with TRBJ1-2; D is unresolved. Per germline, CDR1 WNHNN and CDR2 SYGVQD (reference sequence). The CDR3 contains 11 residues. V lost 7 bases and J 8 bases, leaving 11 bases between the germline ends.

The chain recombines TRBV27 with TRBJ1-6; D is perhaps TRBD1 (5 bases). The V end was cut by 5 bases, the J end by 9 bases, with 17 bases between. Germline V gene data show CDR1 as MNHEY and CDR2 as SMNVEV (reference sequence). This CDR3 contains 15 residues. The CDR3 loop reads CASSLSGGESSPLHF. The DNA of the CDR3 is TGTGCCAGCAGTCTTAGCGGGGGAGAGAGTTCACCCCTCCACTTT.

Turning to this clone: The same CDR3 also results from other DNA sequences found in this sample. Here the CDR3 reads CASSPPGGRVAFF. The CDR3 DNA is TGTGCCAGCTCACCGCCTGGAGGGCGTGTAGCTTTCTTT. V is TRBV18 and J is TRBJ1-1; no reliable D call. CDR3 length: 13 residues. Germline V CDR1 and CDR2: KGHSH, LQKENI. V lost 3 bases and J 10 bases, leaving 15 bases between the germline ends.

The table lists this clone with a few counts. The chain uses TRBV7-9 and TRBJ1-4; tentatively, D is TRBD1 (5 bases). Trimming removed 8 bases from V and 8 bases from J, with 9 bases in between. Germline V gene data show CDR1 as SEHNR and CDR2 as FQNEAQ (reference sequence). The CDR3 is 11 amino acids. CDR3 amino acids: CASPGGEKLFF. The CDR3 DNA follows: TGTGCCAGCCCGGGGGGGGAAAAACTGTTTTTT.

The rearrangement joins TRBV10-3 to TRBJ1-1; D ambiguous. With 4 bases removed from V and 1 base from J, the gap between germline ends came to 7 bases. The CDR3 is 13 residues long. Germline V gene lookup returns CDR1 ENHRY and CDR2 SYGVKD. The CDR3 DNA sequence: TGTGCCATCAGTGTTGCGGCGAACACTGAAGCTTTCTTT. Residues: CAISVAANTEAFF.

This clone has just a few counts. The chain carries TRBV24-1 and TRBJ2-3, with 10 bases fitting TRBD2. The CDR3 has 15 residues. The ends lost 6 bases at V and 0 bases at J; junction bases unmatched: 2. Germline V gene sequence: CDR1 KGHDR, CDR2 SFDVKD. DNA of the CDR3: TGTGCCACCAGTCTAGCGGGGGATAGCACAGATACGCAGTATTTT. Amino acids: CATSLAGDSTDTQYF.

The chain joins TRBV18 to TRBJ1-1; perhaps TRBD1 as D (5 bases). Germline V gene data show CDR1 as KGHSH and CDR2 as LQKENI. V was shortened by 6 bases and J by 6 bases, with 20 bases between the two germline ends. This CDR3 spans 15 amino acids. The CDR3 sequence is CASSLQERRFAEAFF. In nucleotides, the CDR3 is TGTGCCAGCTCGTTACAGGAGAGGCGCTTCGCTGAAGCTTTCTTT. The full variable domain, in which reference TRBV18 and TRBJ1-1 provide the parts outside the CDR3, is NAGVMQNPRHLVRRRGQEARLRCSPMKGHSHVYWYRQLPEEGLKFMVYLQKENIIDESGMPKERFSAEFPKEGPSILRIQQVVRGDSAAYFCASSLQERRFAEAFFGQGTRLTVV.